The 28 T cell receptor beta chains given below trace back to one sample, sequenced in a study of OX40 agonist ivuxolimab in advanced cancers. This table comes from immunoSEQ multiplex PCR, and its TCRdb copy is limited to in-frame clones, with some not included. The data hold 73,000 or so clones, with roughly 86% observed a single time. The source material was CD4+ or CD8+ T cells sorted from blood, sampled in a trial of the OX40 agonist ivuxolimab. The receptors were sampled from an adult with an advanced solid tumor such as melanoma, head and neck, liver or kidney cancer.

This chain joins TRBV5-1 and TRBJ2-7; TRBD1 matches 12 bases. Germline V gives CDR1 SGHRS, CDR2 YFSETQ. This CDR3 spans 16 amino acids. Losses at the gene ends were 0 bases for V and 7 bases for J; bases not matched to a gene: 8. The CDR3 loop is CASSLAGTGGASEQYF. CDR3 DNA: TGCGCCAGCAGCTTGGCCGGGACAGGGGGCGCAAGTGAGCAGTACTTC.

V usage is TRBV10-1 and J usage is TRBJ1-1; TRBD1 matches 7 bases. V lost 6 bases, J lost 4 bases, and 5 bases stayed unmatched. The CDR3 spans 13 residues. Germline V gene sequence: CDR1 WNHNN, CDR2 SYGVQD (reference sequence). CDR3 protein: CASRNDRATEAFF. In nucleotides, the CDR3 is TGCGCCAGCAGAAATGACAGGGCCACTGAAGCTTTCTTT.

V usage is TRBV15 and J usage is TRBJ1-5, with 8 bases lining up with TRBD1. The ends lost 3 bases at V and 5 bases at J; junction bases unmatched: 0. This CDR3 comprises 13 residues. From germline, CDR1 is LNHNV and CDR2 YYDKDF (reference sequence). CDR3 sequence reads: CATSRTGDQPQHF. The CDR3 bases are TGTGCCACCAGCAGGACAGGGGATCAGCCCCAGCATTTT.

CDR3 residues: CASSSGTILSTEAFF. The CDR3 DNA follows: TGTGCCAGCAGTTCGGGGACAATTTTGAGCACTGAAGCTTTCTTT. The chain links TRBV27 to TRBJ1-1; TRBD1 is a possible D gene (6 bases). V gave up 4 bases and J gave up 4 bases, with 16 bases separating them. The CDR3 has 15 residues. The germline CDR1 and CDR2 sequences are MNHEY and SMNVEV (reference sequence).

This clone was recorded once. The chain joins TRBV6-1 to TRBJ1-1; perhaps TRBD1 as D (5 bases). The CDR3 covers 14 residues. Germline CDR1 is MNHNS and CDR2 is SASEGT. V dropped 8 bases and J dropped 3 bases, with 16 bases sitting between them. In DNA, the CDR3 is TGTGCCAGCGAATCCGGGACGGCTTACACTGAAGCTTTCTTT. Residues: CASESGTAYTEAFF.

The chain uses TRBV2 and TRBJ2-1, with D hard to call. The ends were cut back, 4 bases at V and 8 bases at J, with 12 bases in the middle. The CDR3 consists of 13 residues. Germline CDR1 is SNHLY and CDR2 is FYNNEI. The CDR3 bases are TGTGCCAGCAGTGCCCCCCTAAGGGATGAGCAGTTCTTC. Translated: CASSAPLRDEQFF.

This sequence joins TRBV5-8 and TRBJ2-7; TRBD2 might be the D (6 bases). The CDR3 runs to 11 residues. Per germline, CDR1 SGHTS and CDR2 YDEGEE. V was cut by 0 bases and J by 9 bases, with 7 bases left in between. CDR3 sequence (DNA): TGTGCCAGCAGCTTGGGGGAGGTGCAGTACTTC. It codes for CASSLGEVQYF.

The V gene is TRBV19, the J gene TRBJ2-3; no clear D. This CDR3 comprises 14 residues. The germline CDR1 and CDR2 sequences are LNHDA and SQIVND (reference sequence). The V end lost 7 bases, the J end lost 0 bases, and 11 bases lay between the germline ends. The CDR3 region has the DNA TGTGCCAGTATGGGCGGAATTAGCACAGATACGCAGTATTTT. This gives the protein CASMGGISTDTQYF.

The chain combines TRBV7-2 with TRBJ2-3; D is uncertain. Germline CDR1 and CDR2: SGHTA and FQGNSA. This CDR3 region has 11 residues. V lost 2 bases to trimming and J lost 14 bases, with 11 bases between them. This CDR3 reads CASSLLVTWYF. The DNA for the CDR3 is TGTGCCAGCAGCTTACTAGTAACTTGGTATTTT.

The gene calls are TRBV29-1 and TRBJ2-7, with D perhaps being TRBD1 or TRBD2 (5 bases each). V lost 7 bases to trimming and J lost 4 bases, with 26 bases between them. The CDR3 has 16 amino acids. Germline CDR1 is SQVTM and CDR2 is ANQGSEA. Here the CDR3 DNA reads TGCAGCGGGGGGATCCGGGACGACAATCCCCTATACGAGCAGTACTTC. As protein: CSGGIRDDNPLYEQYF.

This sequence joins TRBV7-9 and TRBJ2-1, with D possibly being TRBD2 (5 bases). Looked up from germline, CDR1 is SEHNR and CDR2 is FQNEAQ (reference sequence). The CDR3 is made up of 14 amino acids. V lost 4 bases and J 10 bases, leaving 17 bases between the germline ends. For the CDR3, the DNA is TGTGCCAGCAGCTCTAGATGGGAGAGATGGGAGCAGTTCTTC. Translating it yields CASSSRWERWEQFF.

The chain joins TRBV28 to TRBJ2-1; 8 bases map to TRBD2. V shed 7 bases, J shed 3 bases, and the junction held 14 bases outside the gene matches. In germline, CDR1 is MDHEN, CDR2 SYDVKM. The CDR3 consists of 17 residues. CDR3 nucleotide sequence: TGTGCCAGCACCCCCGAGCCGGGGGGGCGGGGCTACAATGAGCAGTTCTTC. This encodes CASTPEPGGRGYNEQFF.

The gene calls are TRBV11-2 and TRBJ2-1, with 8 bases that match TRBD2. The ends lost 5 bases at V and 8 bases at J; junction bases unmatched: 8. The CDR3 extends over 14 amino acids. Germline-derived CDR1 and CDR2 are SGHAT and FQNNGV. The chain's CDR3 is CASSRAGARDEQFF. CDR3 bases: TGTGCCAGCAGCCGAGCGGGGGCGCGCGATGAGCAGTTCTTC.

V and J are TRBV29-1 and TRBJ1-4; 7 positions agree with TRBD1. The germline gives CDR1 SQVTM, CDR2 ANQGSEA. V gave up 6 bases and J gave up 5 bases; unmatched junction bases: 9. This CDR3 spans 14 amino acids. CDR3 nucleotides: TGCAGCGTCCGAGGGACAGACCAAAATGAAAAACTGTTTTTT. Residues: CSVRGTDQNEKLFF. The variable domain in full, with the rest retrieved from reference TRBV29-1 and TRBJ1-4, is SAVISQKPSRDICQRGTSLTIQCQVDSQVTMMFWYRQQPGQSLTLIATANQGSEATYESGFVIDKFPISRPNLTFSTLTVSNMSPEDSSIYLCSVRGTDQNEKLFFGSGTQLSVL.

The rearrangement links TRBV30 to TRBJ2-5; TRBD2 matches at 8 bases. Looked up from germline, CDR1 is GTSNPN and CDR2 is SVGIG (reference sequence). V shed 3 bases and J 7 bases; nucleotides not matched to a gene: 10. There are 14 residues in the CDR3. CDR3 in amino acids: CAWRPSGTSGTQYF. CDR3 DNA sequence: TGTGCCTGGAGACCATCCGGGACTAGTGGGACCCAGTACTTC.

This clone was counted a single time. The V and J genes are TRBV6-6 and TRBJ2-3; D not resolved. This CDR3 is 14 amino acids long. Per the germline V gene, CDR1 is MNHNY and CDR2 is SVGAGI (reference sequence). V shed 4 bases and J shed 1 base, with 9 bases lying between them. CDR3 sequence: CASSLTPGTDTQYF. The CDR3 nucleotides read TGTGCCAGCAGTTTGACTCCGGGCACAGATACGCAGTATTTT.

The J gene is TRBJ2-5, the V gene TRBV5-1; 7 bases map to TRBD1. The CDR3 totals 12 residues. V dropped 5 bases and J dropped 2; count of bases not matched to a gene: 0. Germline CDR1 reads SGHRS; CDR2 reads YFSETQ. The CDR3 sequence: CASRQGQETQYF. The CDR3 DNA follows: TGCGCCAGCAGACAGGGGCAAGAGACCCAGTACTTC.

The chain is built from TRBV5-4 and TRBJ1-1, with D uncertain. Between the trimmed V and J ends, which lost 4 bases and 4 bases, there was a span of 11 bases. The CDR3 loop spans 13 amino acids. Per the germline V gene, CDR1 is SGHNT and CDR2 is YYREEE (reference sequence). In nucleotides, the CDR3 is TGTGCCAGCAGCCGAGCCCGGGGCACTGAAGCTTTCTTT. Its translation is CASSRARGTEAFF.

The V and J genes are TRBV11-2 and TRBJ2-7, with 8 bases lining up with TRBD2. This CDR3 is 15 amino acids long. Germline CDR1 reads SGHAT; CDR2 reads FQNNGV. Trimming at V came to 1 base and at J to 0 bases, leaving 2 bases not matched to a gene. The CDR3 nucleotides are TGTGCCAGCAGCTTAGCCGGGGGGGACTCCTACGAGCAGTACTTC. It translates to CASSLAGGDSYEQYF.

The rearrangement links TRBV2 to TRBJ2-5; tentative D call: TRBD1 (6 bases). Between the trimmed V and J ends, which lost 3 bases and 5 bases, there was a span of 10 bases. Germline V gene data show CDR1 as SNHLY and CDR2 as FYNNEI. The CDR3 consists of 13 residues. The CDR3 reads CASSDTGIETQYF. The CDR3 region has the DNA TGTGCCAGCAGTGATACAGGGATCGAGACCCAGTACTTC.

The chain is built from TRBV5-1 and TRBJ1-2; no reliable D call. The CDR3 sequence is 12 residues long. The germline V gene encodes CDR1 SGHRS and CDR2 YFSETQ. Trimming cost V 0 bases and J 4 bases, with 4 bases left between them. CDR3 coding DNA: TGCGCCAGCAGCTTGGAGAGCTATGGCTACACCTTC. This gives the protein CASSLESYGYTF.

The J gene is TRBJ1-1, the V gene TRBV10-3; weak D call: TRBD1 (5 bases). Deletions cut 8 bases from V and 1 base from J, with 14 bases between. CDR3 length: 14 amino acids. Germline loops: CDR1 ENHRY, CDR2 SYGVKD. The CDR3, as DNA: TGTGCCATCGGAGTTCCGACAGCGAACACTGAAGCTTTCTTT. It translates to CAIGVPTANTEAFF.

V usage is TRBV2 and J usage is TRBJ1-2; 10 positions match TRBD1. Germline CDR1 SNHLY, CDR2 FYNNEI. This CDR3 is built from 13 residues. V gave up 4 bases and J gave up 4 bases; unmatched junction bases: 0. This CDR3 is CASSGTGGYGYTF. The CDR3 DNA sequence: TGTGCCAGCAGTGGGACAGGGGGCTATGGCTACACCTTC.

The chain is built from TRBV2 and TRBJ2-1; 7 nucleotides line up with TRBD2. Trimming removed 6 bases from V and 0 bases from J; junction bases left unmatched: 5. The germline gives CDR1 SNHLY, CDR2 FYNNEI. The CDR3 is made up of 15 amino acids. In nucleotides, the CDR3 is TGTGCCAGCAGCCCCCCTAGCGGCTCCTACAATGAGCAGTTCTTC. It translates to CASSPPSGSYNEQFF. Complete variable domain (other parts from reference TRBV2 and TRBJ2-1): EPEVTQTPSHQVTQMGQEVILRCVPISNHLYFYWYRQILGQKVEFLVSFYNNEISEKSEIFDDQFSVERPDGSNFTLKIRSTKLEDSAMYFCASSPPSGSYNEQFFGPGTRLTVL.

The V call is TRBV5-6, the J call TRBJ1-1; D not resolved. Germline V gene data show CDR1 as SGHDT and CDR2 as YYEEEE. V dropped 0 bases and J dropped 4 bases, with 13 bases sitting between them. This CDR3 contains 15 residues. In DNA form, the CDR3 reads TGTGCCAGCAGCTTGGTTGATAGGGTCGGCACTGAAGCTTTCTTT. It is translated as CASSLVDRVGTEAFF.

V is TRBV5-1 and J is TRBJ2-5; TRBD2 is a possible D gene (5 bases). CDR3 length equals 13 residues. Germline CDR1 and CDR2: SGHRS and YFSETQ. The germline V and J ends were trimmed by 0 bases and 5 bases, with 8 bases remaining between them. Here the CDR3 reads CASSLAEGETQYF. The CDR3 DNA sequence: TGCGCCAGCAGCTTGGCCGAGGGCGAGACCCAGTACTTC.

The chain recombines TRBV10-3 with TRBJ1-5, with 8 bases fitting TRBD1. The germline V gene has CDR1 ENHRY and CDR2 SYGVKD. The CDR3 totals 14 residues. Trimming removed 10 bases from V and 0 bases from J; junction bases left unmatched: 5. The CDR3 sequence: CATTGVLSNQPQHF. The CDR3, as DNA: TGTGCCACGACAGGGGTGCTTAGCAATCAGCCCCAGCATTTT.

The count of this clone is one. CDR3 residues: CASSLSGRYEKLFF. In DNA form, the CDR3 reads TGTGCCAGCAGCTTGTCCGGGAGGTATGAAAAACTGTTTTTT. The chain joins TRBV7-9 to TRBJ1-4, with unresolved D. V lost 3 bases, J lost 6 bases, and 11 bases lay in between. This CDR3 region has 14 residues. Germline V CDR1 and CDR2: SEHNR, FQNEAQ (reference sequence).